This T cell receptor beta chain appears in the sequencing data of a study of T cell responses to AZD1222 COVID-19 vaccine. In regard to this clone: No antigen is known for it.

V shed 3 bases, J shed 7 bases, and the junction held 14 bases outside the gene matches. The CDR3 loop spans 18 amino acids. The germline V gene encodes CDR1 LGHDT and CDR2 YNNKEL (reference sequence). Clones were sequenced by immunoSEQ multiplex PCR, and TCRdb holds only the in-frame ones, with some missing. The sample yields 120,000 to 150,000 clones, approximately 90% seen once. Overall study findings and caveats: Spike-wide vaccine-associated CD4 TCRs dominated at 160-218 and 743-854. Following two doses of AZD1222, Spike-specific TCR breadth and depth rose. The donors showed a predominance of white British ancestry and of females, with possible underestimation of clonal diversity. At baseline, just a handful of AZD1222 recipients tested seropositive.

The sequencing used peripheral blood, collected on day 0 of AZD1222 vaccination. The chain recombines TRBV3-1 (or the pseudogene TRBV3-2) with TRBJ2-1, with TRBD2 matching 11 bases. This sequence originates from an adult in good health. In DNA, the CDR3 is TGTGCCAGCAGCCATGAGCTAGCGGGGGGACCAGAGCCGAATGAGCAGTTCTTC. Translating it yields CASSHELAGGPEPNEQFF.